These T cell receptor beta chains were read from a single sample in a study of T-cell memory formation after mild COVID-19. TCRdb passed the 5' RACE reads through MiXCR, listing each CDR3 protein once. The sample records hundreds of thousands of distinct CDR3 sequences, over 20% being singletons. Sequences were obtained from PBMCs or a T cell subset sorted from them (not recorded which). These receptor sequences come from an adult woman who had mild COVID-19 (a few samples of this study predate the infection). Cell type and time point are not known. Each CDR3 is given with its conserved first and last residue. The D gene is left open where the match is weak. Clone size appears in some rows only: once, few, many, or a class for an expanded clone.

v_call,clone_size,d_call,j_call,cdr3_aa,cdr3_nt
TRBV7-8,-,-,TRBJ2-2,CASSSWAGQGGTGELFF,TGTGCCAGCAGCTCCTGGGCGGGGCAGGGGGGAACCGGGGAGCTGTTTTTT
TRBV2,few,-,TRBJ2-7,CAILYGTAAYEQYF,TGTGCCATCCTCTACGGGACGGCAGCCTACGAGCAGTACTTC
TRBV7-6,few,-,TRBJ1-1,CASSLDALRNTEAFF,TGTGCCAGCAGCTTAGACGCTCTACGGAACACTGAAGCTTTCTTT
TRBV20-1,-,-,TRBJ1-1,CSAAENTEAFF,TGCAGTGCTGCAGAGAACACTGAAGCTTTCTTT
TRBV7-9,-,TRBD1,TRBJ1-5,CASSLSLGTDLPLGNQPQHF,TGTGCCAGCAGCTTATCTCTCGGGACAGACTTACCCCTAGGCAATCAGCCCCAGCATTTT
TRBV10-3,-,TRBD1,TRBJ2-7,CAISDPDGDRGLHEQYF,TGTGCCATCAGTGATCCCGATGGGGACAGGGGGTTGCACGAGCAGTACTTC
TRBV12-3/TRBV12-4,-,-,TRBJ2-3,CASSSMAGTDTQYF,TGTGCCAGCAGTTCAATGGCCGGCACAGATACGCAGTATTTT
TRBV29-1,many,-,TRBJ2-7,CSVGSAGQIYEQYF,TGCAGCGTGGGATCGGCGGGGCAGATCTACGAGCAGTACTTC
TRBV6-6,-,TRBD2,TRBJ2-1,CASSYNPGLAGETWFF,TGTGCCAGCAGTTACAATCCGGGACTAGCGGGGGAAACCTGGTTCTTC
TRBV7-3,few,-,TRBJ2-3,CASSGSDTQYF,TGTGCCAGCAGCGGGTCAGATACGCAGTATTTT
TRBV6-1,-,-,TRBJ1-6,CASQIGGKNSPLHF,TGTGCCAGCCAGATTGGAGGGAAAAATTCACCCCTCCACTTT
TRBV5-4,-,-,TRBJ2-3,CASTFSDTQYF,TGTGCCAGCACCTTCTCCGATACGCAGTATTTT
TRBV7-9,-,TRBD1,TRBJ1-2,CASSHSQGVKDGYTF,TGTGCCAGCAGCCACAGCCAGGGGGTTAAGGATGGCTACACCTTC
TRBV4-3,few,TRBD1,TRBJ2-2,CASSQWDRGTGELFF,TGCGCCAGCAGCCAATGGGACAGGGGGACCGGGGAGCTGTTTTTT
TRBV3-1,few,-,TRBJ1-2,CASSLQDGYTF,TGTGCCAGCAGCCTACAGGATGGCTACACCTTC
TRBV7-9,-,TRBD1,TRBJ2-2,CASRSSGQGNTGELFF,TGTGCCAGCAGGTCCTCGGGACAGGGGAACACCGGGGAGCTGTTTTTT
TRBV25-1,few,-,TRBJ1-2,CASAGTGRGLAF,TGTGCCAGCGCCGGAACAGGGAGGGGTTTGGCCTTC
TRBV24-1,few,TRBD2,TRBJ2-2,CATSDRLAGLNTGELFF,TGTGCCACCAGTGATCGCCTAGCGGGGCTGAACACCGGGGAGCTGTTTTTT
TRBV4-2,-,-,TRBJ2-5,CASSQLSGPGTQYF,TGTGCCAGCAGCCAACTATCAGGTCCGGGGACCCAGTACTTC
TRBV24-1,-,-,TRBJ2-3,CATSDNTGRRRDTQYF,TGTGCCACCAGTGATAACACCGGCCGCAGGAGAGATACGCAGTATTTT
TRBV25-1,-,-,TRBJ2-1,CATRRGEQFF,TGTGCCACTAGGAGGGGTGAGCAGTTCTTC
TRBV24-1,few,TRBD1,TRBJ1-5,CATSDSSGGNQPQHF,TGTGCCACCAGTGATTCCTCAGGGGGAAATCAGCCCCAGCATTTT
TRBV12-3/TRBV12-4,-,-,TRBJ1-4,CASSLASNEKLFF,TGTGCCAGCAGTTTAGCCAGTAATGAAAAACTGTTTTTT
TRBV10-3,-,-,TRBJ2-3,CATEGGGPTQWDTQYF,TGTGCCACTGAAGGGGGGGGCCCGACCCAATGGGATACGCAGTATTTT
TRBV5-1,few,-,TRBJ2-6,CASSPYTLSGANVLTF,TGCGCCAGCAGCCCTTACACTCTCTCTGGGGCCAACGTCCTGACTTTC
TRBV18,-,TRBD2,TRBJ2-1,CASSSLAGAAEQFF,TGTGCCAGCTCATCCCTAGCGGGAGCGGCTGAGCAGTTCTTC
TRBV7-2,-,TRBD2,TRBJ2-1,CASSLGLAASYNEQFF,TGTGCCAGCAGCTTAGGACTAGCGGCCTCCTACAATGAGCAGTTCTTC
TRBV5-6,-,-,TRBJ2-1,CASKPSAYNEQFF,TGTGCCAGCAAACCAAGCGCCTACAATGAGCAGTTCTTC
TRBV12-3/TRBV12-4,few,TRBD1,TRBJ2-5,CASSPLVWGQGETQYF,TGTGCCAGCAGCCCGCTTGTGTGGGGACAGGGAGAGACCCAGTACTTC
TRBV7-9,-,-,TRBJ1-2,CACASREAANYGYTF,TGTGCCTGCGCGTCCAGGGAGGCGGCTAACTATGGCTACACCTTC
TRBV11-2,few,TRBD2,TRBJ2-3,CASSLVAGGLTDTQYF,TGTGCCAGCAGCTTAGTAGCGGGGGGCCTCACAGATACGCAGTATTTT
TRBV7-6,-,TRBD2,TRBJ2-1,CASSWLAGGSYNEQFF,TGTGCCAGCAGCTGGCTAGCGGGGGGCTCCTACAATGAGCAGTTCTTC
TRBV24-1,few,-,TRBJ2-2,CATSDPGGATNTGELFF,TGTGCCACCAGTGATCCTGGGGGTGCCACGAACACCGGGGAGCTGTTTTTT
TRBV5-1,-,TRBD1,TRBJ2-5,CASSPGQGSVKTQYF,TGCGCCAGCAGCCCGGGACAGGGGTCGGTAAAGACCCAGTACTTC
TRBV5-1,many,TRBD2,TRBJ2-7,CASSLGTSGSYEQYF,TGCGCCAGCAGCTTGGGGACTAGCGGCTCCTACGAGCAGTACTTC
TRBV6-2/TRBV6-3,many,TRBD1,TRBJ2-7,CASKRGQGGEQYF,TGTGCCAGCAAGCGTGGACAGGGTGGCGAGCAGTACTTC
TRBV5-1,few,-,TRBJ2-2,CASSGIRGTGELFF,TGCGCCAGCAGCGGCATCCGTGGCACCGGGGAGCTGTTTTTT
TRBV18,-,-,TRBJ2-6,CASSPSRSGANVLTF,TGTGCCAGCTCACCTTCTAGATCTGGGGCCAACGTCCTGACTTTC
TRBV29-1,-,-,TRBJ1-2,CSVVPSGDYGYTF,TGCAGCGTTGTTCCTTCGGGGGACTATGGCTACACCTTC
TRBV5-1,few,TRBD1,TRBJ2-3,CASSRTGIGSDTQYF,TGCGCCAGCAGCCGGACAGGGATCGGCTCAGATACGCAGTATTTT
TRBV24-1,once,-,TRBJ2-1,CATSDSWSSYNEQFF,TGTGCCACCAGTGATTCGTGGAGCTCCTACAATGAGCAGTTCTTC
TRBV9,few,-,TRBJ2-3,CASSVPPTDTQYF,TGTGCCAGCAGCGTGCCCCCCACAGATACGCAGTATTTT
TRBV20-1,-,-,TRBJ1-1,CSARDVGARTEAFF,TGCAGTGCTAGAGACGTAGGGGCTAGGACTGAAGCTTTCTTT
TRBV7-2,-,-,TRBJ1-1,CASSQNPRNTEAFF,TGTGCCAGCAGCCAAAACCCGAGGAACACTGAAGCTTTCTTT
TRBV19,many,-,TRBJ2-6,CASRSRQVDSGANVLTF,TGTGCCAGTAGGTCAAGACAGGTTGACTCTGGGGCCAACGTCCTGACTTTC
TRBV9,-,TRBD2,TRBJ2-2,CASSATSGGGAGELFF,TGTGCCAGCAGCGCCACTAGCGGGGGAGGCGCCGGGGAGCTGTTTTTT
TRBV5-1,many,TRBD1,TRBJ1-6,CASSRDRSRSNSPLHF,TGCGCCAGCAGCCGGGACAGGTCAAGAAGTAATTCACCCCTCCACTTT
TRBV12-5,-,-,TRBJ2-5,CASGQGTLAQETQYF,TGTGCTAGTGGACAGGGGACACTAGCACAAGAGACCCAGTACTTC
TRBV5-1,many,-,TRBJ2-7,CASSLPGSSYEQYF,TGCGCCAGCAGCTTGCCGGGGTCCTCCTACGAGCAGTACTTC
TRBV7-9,few,TRBD2,TRBJ2-5,CASSPGTSGRLQETQYF,TGTGCCAGCAGCCCCGGGACTAGCGGGAGGTTACAAGAGACCCAGTACTTC
TRBV7-3,-,TRBD2,TRBJ2-7,CASSLAPLAGGPLEQYF,TGTGCCAGCAGCTTAGCTCCTCTGGCGGGGGGGCCCCTCGAGCAGTACTTC
TRBV3-1,-,-,TRBJ2-3,CASSQVSLRQAQGQYF,TGTGCCAGCAGCCAAGTTTCACTTCGACAGGCCCAGGGGCAGTATTTT
TRBV11-2,few,-,TRBJ1-1,CASSRPTRNTEAFF,TGTGCCAGCAGCCGACCAACCCGGAACACTGAAGCTTTCTTT
TRBV18,-,-,TRBJ2-1,CASSPIPGNEQFF,TGTGCCAGCTCACCTATCCCAGGGAATGAGCAGTTCTTC
TRBV12-3/TRBV12-4,-,TRBD2,TRBJ2-1,CASRIGLAGMYNEQFF,TGTGCCAGCAGGATTGGACTAGCGGGGATGTACAATGAGCAGTTCTTC
TRBV7-9,-,-,TRBJ2-1,CASNPNEQFF,TGTGCCAGCAACCCGAATGAGCAGTTCTTC
TRBV21-1,-,-,TRBJ2-5,CASSKSQVRPKRGETQYF,TGTGCCAGCAGCAAGTCGCAGGTGCGCCCGAAAAGGGGAGAGACCCAGTACTTC
TRBV5-1,-,-,TRBJ2-3,CASSLSDRDTQYF,TGCGCCAGCAGCTTATCTGACCGGGATACGCAGTATTTT